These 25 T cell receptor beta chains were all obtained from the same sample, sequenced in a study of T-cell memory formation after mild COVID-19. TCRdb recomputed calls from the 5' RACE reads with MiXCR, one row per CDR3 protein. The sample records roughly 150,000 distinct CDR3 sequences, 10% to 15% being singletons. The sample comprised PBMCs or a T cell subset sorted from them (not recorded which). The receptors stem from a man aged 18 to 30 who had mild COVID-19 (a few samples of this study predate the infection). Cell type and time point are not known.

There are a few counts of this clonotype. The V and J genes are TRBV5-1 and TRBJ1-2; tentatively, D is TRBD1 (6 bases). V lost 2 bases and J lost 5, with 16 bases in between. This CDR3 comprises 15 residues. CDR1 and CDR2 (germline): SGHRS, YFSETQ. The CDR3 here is CASSFGSGAGYGYTF. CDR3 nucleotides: TGCGCCAGCAGCTTCGGATCGGGGGCCGGGTATGGCTACACCTTC.

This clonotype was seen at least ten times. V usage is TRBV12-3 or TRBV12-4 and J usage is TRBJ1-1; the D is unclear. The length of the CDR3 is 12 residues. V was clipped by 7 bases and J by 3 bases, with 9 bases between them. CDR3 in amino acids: CASTQVDTEAFF. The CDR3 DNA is TGTGCCAGCACCCAAGTGGACACTGAAGCTTTCTTT.

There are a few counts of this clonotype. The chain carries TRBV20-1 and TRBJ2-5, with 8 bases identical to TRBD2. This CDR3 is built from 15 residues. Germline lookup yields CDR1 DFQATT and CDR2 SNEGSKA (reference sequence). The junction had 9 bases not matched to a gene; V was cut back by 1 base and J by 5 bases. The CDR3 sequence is CSARVAGGAWETQYF. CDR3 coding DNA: TGCAGTGCTAGAGTTGCCGGGGGGGCTTGGGAGACCCAGTACTTC.

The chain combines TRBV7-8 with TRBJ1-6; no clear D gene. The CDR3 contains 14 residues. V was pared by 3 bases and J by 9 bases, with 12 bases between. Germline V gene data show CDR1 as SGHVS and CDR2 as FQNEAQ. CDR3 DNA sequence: TGTGCCAGCAGCTTGCAGGACTATGGTTCACCCCTCCACTTT. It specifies CASSLQDYGSPLHF.

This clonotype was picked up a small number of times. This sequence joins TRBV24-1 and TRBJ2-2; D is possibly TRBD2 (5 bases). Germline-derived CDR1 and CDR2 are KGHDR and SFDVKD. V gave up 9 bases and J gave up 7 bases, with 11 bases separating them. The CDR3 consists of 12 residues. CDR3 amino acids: CATHSVNGELFF. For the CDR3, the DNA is TGTGCCACCCATAGCGTTAACGGGGAGCTGTTTTTT.

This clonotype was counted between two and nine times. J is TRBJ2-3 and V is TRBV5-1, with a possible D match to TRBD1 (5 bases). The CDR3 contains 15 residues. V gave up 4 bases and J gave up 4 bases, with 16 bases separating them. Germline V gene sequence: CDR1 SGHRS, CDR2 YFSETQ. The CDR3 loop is CASSPGKVYADTQYF. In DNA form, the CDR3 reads TGCGCCAGCAGCCCAGGGAAAGTTTACGCAGATACGCAGTATTTT.

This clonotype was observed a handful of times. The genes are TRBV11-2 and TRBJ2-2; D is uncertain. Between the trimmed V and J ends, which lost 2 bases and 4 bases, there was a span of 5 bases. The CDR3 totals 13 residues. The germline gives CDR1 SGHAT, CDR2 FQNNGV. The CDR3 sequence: CASSLQFTGELFF. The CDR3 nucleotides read TGTGCCAGCAGCTTACAGTTCACCGGGGAGCTGTTTTTT. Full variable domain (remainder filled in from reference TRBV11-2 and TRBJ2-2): EAGVAQSPRYKIIEKRQSVAFWCNPISGHATLYWYQQILGQGPKLLIQFQNNGVVDDSQLPKDRFSAERLKGVDSTLKIQPAKLEDSAVYLCASSLQFTGELFFGEGSRLTVL.

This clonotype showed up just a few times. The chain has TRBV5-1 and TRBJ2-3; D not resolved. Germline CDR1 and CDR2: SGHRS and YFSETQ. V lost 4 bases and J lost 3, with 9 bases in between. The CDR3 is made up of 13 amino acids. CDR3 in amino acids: CASSPEMTDTQYF. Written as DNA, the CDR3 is TGCGCCAGCAGCCCTGAGATGACAGATACGCAGTATTTT.

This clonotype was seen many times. CDR3 DNA sequence: TGTGCCAGCAGTCCCGGGGGCCATTCATATAATTCACCCCTCCACTTT. Its protein is CASSPGGHSYNSPLHF. The J gene is TRBJ1-6, the V gene TRBV12-3 or TRBV12-4, with D possibly being TRBD1 (6 bases). The CDR3 is 16 amino acids. Trimming took 5 bases from V and 4 from J, leaving 15 bases between them.

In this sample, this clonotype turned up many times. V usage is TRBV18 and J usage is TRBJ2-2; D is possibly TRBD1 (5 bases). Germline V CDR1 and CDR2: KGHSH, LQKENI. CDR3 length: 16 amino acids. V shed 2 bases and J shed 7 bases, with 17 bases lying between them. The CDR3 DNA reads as TGTGCCAGCTCACCATCATCGACAGCGTGGATCGGGGAGCTGTTTTTT. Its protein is CASSPSSTAWIGELFF.

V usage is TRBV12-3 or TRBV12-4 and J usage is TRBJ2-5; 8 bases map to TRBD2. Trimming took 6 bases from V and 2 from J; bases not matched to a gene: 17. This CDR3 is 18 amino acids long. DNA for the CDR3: TGTGCCAGCAGCCCCGGTGTTAGTAGCGGGACCACTCAAGAGACCCAGTACTTC. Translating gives CASSPGVSSGTTQETQYF.

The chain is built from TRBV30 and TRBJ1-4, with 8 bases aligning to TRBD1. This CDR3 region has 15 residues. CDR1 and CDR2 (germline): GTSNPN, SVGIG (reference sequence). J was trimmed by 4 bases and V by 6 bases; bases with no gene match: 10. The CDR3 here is CACRATGGDNEKLFF. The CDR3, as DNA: TGTGCCTGCCGAGCAACAGGGGGTGATAATGAAAAACTGTTTTTT.

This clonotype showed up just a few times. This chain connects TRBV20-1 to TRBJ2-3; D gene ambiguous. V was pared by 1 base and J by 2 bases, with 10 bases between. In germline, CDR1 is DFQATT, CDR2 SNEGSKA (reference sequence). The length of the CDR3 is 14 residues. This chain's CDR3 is CSARGVQTTDTQYF. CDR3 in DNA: TGCAGTGCTAGAGGGGTGCAGACCACAGATACGCAGTATTTT.

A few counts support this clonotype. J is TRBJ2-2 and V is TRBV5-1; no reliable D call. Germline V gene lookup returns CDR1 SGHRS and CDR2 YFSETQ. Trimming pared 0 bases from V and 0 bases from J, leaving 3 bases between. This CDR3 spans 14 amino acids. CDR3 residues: CASSLETNTGELFF. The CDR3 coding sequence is TGCGCCAGCAGCTTGGAGACGAACACCGGGGAGCTGTTTTTT.

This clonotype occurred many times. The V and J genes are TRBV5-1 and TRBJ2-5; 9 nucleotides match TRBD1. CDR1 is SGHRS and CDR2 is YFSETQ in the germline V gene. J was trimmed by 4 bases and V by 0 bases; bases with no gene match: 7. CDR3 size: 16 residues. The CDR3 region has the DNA TGCGCCAGCAGCTTGGGGGGAACAGGGGGCGGAGAGACCCAGTACTTC. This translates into CASSLGGTGGGETQYF.

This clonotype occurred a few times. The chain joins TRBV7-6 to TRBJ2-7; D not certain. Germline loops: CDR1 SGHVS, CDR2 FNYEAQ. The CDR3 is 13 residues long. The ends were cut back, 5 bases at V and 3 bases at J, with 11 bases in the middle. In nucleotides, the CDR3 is TGTGCCAGCAGCCCCGGGCCCGTCTACGAGCAGTACTTC. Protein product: CASSPGPVYEQYF.

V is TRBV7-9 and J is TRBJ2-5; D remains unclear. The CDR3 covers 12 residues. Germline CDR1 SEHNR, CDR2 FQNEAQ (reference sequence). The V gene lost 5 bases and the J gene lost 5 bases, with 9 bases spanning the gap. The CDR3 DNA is TGTGCCAGCAGCCGTTCGTCGGAGACCCAGTACTTC. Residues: CASSRSSETQYF.

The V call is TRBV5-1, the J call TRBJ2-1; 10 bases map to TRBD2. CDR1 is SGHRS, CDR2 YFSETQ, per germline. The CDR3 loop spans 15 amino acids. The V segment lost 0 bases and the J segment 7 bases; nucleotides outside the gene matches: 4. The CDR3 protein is CASSLGAGGMNEQFF. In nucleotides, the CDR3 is TGCGCCAGCAGCTTGGGAGCGGGGGGGATGAATGAGCAGTTCTTC.

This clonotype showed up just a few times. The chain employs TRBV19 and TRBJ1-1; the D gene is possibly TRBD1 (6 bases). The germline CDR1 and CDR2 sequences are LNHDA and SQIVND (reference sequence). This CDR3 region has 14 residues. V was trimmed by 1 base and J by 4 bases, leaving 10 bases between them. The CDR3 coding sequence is TGTGCCAGTAGTATAGGGCGGGGGCCCACTGAAGCTTTCTTT. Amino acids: CASSIGRGPTEAFF.

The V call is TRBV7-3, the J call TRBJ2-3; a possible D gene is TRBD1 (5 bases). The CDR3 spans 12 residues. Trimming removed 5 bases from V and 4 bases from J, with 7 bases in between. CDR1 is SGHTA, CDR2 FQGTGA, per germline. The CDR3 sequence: CASSQGADTQYF. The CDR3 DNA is TGTGCCAGCAGCCAGGGCGCAGATACGCAGTATTTT.

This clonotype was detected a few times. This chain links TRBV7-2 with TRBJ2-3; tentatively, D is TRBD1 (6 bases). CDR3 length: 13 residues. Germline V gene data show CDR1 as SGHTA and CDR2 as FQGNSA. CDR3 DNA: TGTGCTGGGGGCTTTCTGGGCACAGATACGCAGTATTTT. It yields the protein CAGGFLGTDTQYF.

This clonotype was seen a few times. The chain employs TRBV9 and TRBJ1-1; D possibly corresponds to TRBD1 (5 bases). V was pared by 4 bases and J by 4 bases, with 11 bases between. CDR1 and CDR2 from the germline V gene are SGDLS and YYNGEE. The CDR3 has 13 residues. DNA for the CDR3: TGTGCCAGCAGCAAAACAGGTGGCACTGAAGCTTTCTTT. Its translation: CASSKTGGTEAFF.

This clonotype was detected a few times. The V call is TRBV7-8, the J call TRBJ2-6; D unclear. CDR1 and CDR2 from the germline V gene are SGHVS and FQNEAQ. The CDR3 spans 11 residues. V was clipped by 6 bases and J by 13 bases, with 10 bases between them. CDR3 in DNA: TGTGCCAGCAGTCAAGGTGGGGTCCTGACTTTC. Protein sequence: CASSQGGVLTF.

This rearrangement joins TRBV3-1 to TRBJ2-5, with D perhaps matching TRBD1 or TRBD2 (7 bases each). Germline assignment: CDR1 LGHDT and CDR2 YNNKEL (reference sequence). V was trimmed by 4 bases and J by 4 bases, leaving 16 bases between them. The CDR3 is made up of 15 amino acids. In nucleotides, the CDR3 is TGTGCCAGCAGCCCTCAGGGGGGGCCGAGAGAGACCCAGTACTTC. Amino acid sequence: CASSPQGGPRETQYF.

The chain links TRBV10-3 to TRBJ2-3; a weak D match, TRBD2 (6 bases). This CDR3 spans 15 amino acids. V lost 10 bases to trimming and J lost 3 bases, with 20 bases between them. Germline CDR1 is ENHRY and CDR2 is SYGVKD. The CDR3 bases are TGTGCCACCCAATTATGGGGCGGGGAGACAGATACGCAGTATTTT. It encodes CATQLWGGETDTQYF.